Presented here are 24 T cell receptor beta chains from one specimen sequenced in a study of cytomegalovirus exposure and HLA in healthy donors. 60 Vbeta and 13 Jbeta primers were used in PCR. Repertoires were generated with immunoSEQ multiplex PCR, while TCRdb's copy carries only in-frame clones and drops some. The data show about 150,000 clones, around three quarters seen once. The sample consisted of PBMCs. The origin of the receptors is a man in his forties in good health and CMV-seronegative.

The V and J genes are TRBV14 and TRBJ2-5; no clear D gene. V lost 0 bases and J lost 4, with 12 bases in between. The CDR3 is made up of 15 amino acids. Germline V lookup: CDR1 SGHDN, CDR2 FVKESK. The CDR3 DNA reads TGTGCCAGCAGCCAAGATTTCCTAGTAGCAGAGACCCAGTACTTC. As protein: CASSQDFLVAETQYF.

This chain uses TRBV6-5 with TRBJ1-1; D gene uncertain. The germline V and J ends were trimmed by 1 base and 5 bases, with 11 bases remaining between them. Germline values: CDR1 MNHEY, CDR2 SVGAGI. The CDR3 totals 14 residues. CDR3 in DNA: TGTGCCAGCAGTTACTACCGGGGTGGGACTGAAGCTTTCTTT. Protein sequence: CASSYYRGGTEAFF.

CDR3 sequence reads: CASSFSGGEGETQYF. As DNA, the CDR3 is TGTGCCAGCAGCTTTAGCGGGGGGGAGGGGGAGACCCAGTACTTC. This sequence joins TRBV11-2 and TRBJ2-5; 11 bases are a match to TRBD2. The CDR3 runs to 15 residues. Germline V gene data show CDR1 as SGHAT and CDR2 as FQNNGV. Germline trimming cut 3 bases from V and 5 bases from J; bases unmatched to any gene: 5.

This chain uses TRBV6-4 with TRBJ2-3; D is perhaps TRBD1 (6 bases). From germline, CDR1 is MRHNA and CDR2 SNTAGT. V was clipped by 9 bases and J by 0 bases, with 16 bases between them. The CDR3 is 15 residues long. In nucleotides, the CDR3 is TGTGCCAGTTCTCAGGGGTCCCTTAGCACAGATACGCAGTATTTT. This sequence encodes CASSQGSLSTDTQYF.

The chain recombines TRBV6-5 with TRBJ1-1; D is perhaps TRBD1 (6 bases). The V and J ends lost 6 bases and 6 bases respectively, with 17 bases between them. This CDR3 comprises 14 residues. Looked up from germline, CDR1 is MNHEY and CDR2 is SVGAGI. DNA of the CDR3: TGTGCCAGCAGGGGCAACAGGGACACCCCTGAAGCTTTCTTT. Translation gives CASRGNRDTPEAFF.

The gene calls are TRBV19 and TRBJ1-4; D gene ambiguous. Trimming removed 3 bases at V and 8 bases at J, with 4 bases between. Germline lookup yields CDR1 LNHDA and CDR2 SQIVND (reference sequence). CDR3 length: 11 amino acids. The CDR3 reads CASSIREKLFF. The CDR3 DNA reads TGTGCCAGTAGTATCCGGGAAAAACTGTTTTTT.

The chain employs TRBV5-1 and TRBJ2-5; 7 nucleotides match TRBD2. Trimming at V came to 2 bases and at J to 2 bases, leaving 6 bases not matched to a gene. This CDR3 has 15 amino acids. The germline gives CDR1 SGHRS, CDR2 YFSETQ. The chain's CDR3 is CASSFGGGRQETQYF. The CDR3 DNA is TGCGCCAGCAGCTTTGGCGGGGGACGACAAGAGACCCAGTACTTC.

The chain uses TRBV6-5 and TRBJ2-1, with D hard to call. The CDR3 extends over 14 amino acids. Per germline, CDR1 MNHEY and CDR2 SVGAGI. V lost 4 bases to trimming and J lost 7 bases, with 14 bases between them. This CDR3 reads CASSSRRLLNEQFF. CDR3 nucleotide sequence: TGTGCCAGCAGTTCCAGACGACTCCTAAATGAGCAGTTCTTC.

This chain connects TRBV19 to TRBJ1-5, with D uncertain. Germline lookup yields CDR1 LNHDA and CDR2 SQIVND (reference sequence). The CDR3 covers 16 residues. Trimming left V 3 bases short and J 0 bases short, with 12 bases between. The CDR3 spells CASSMVQSYSNQPQHF. CDR3 in DNA: TGTGCCAGTAGTATGGTACAGTCCTATAGCAATCAGCCCCAGCATTTT.

The genes are TRBV4-1 and TRBJ1-2, with 8 positions matching TRBD1. Germline loops: CDR1 MGHRA, CDR2 YSYEKL. CDR3 length: 16 amino acids. Germline trimming cut 2 bases from V and 2 bases from J; bases unmatched to any gene: 7. The CDR3 DNA sequence: TGCGCCAGCAGCCAATTTTGGACAGGGAGCAACTATGGCTACACCTTC. It is translated as CASSQFWTGSNYGYTF.

The genes are TRBV6-6 and TRBJ2-7, with 10 bases identical to TRBD1. Germline V lookup: CDR1 MNHNY, CDR2 SVGAGI (reference sequence). Trimming cost V 4 bases and J 3 bases; bases outside gene matches: 6. The CDR3 loop spans 15 amino acids. CDR3 bases: TGTGCCAGCAGTTCTCCGGGACAGGGGTTCTACGAGCAGTACTTC. It codes for CASSSPGQGFYEQYF.

This sequence joins TRBV12-5 and TRBJ1-4; D is undetermined. The CDR3 extends over 14 amino acids. Deletions cut 5 bases from V and 5 bases from J, with 12 bases between. CDR1 and CDR2 from the germline V gene are LGHNT and FRNRAP. CDR3 nucleotide sequence: TGTGCTAGTGGTCTGAGTGGCGGGAATGAAAAACTGTTTTTT. Translation gives CASGLSGGNEKLFF.

The rearrangement links TRBV28 to TRBJ2-3; D is possibly TRBD2 (6 bases). CDR1 and CDR2 (germline): MDHEN, SYDVKM. The CDR3 runs 17 residues. The V gene lost 5 bases and the J gene lost 5 bases, with 23 bases spanning the gap. The DNA of the CDR3 is TGTGCCAGCAGTCTTTGGGGGGTCGGGGGATTTGAAGATACGCAGTATTTT. This codes for CASSLWGVGGFEDTQYF.

This clone has more than one count but fewer than ten. The chain joins TRBV4-1 to TRBJ1-1, with 8 bases aligning to TRBD1. Germline values: CDR1 MGHRA, CDR2 YSYEKL. The CDR3 runs to 17 residues. The V gene end was trimmed by 3 bases and the J gene end by 4 bases; junction bases not matched to a gene: 13. The CDR3, as DNA: TGCGCCAGCAGCCATCACCTCAGGGGGCCAGGGGGCACTGAAGCTTTCTTT. Its protein product is CASSHHLRGPGGTEAFF.

The sample holds one count of this clone. The chain is built from TRBV2 and TRBJ1-5; no firm D call. The CDR3 is 15 residues long. V shed 1 base and J shed 7 bases, with 14 bases lying between them. Germline loops: CDR1 SNHLY, CDR2 FYNNEI. This CDR3 reads CASSEDPSGRQPQHF. For the CDR3, the DNA is TGTGCCAGCAGTGAAGATCCATCAGGCCGGCAGCCCCAGCATTTT. Full variable domain (rest looked up from reference TRBV2 and TRBJ1-5): EPEVTQTPSHQVTQMGQEVILRCVPISNHLYFYWYRQILGQKVEFLVSFYNNEISEKSEIFDDQFSVERPDGSNFTLKIRSTKLEDSAMYFCASSEDPSGRQPQHFGDGTRLSIL.

The CDR3 DNA reads TGTGCCAGCAGCCGGGACAGGGTTTATAGTGAGCAGTTCTTC. It translates to CASSRDRVYSEQFF. This rearrangement joins TRBV11-1 to TRBJ2-1; 9 bases map to TRBD1. CDR1 and CDR2 (germline): SGHAT, FQDESV (reference sequence). The CDR3 covers 14 residues. Losses at the gene ends were 5 bases for V and 9 bases for J; bases not matched to a gene: 8.

The gene calls are TRBV5-5 and TRBJ1-2, with D possibly matching TRBD1 (6 bases). Per germline, CDR1 SGHKS and CDR2 YYEKEE (reference sequence). V lost 2 bases, J lost 5 bases, and 10 bases lay in between. This CDR3 contains 13 residues. In DNA form, the CDR3 reads TGTGCCAGCAGCTTACAGGGTCGGTATGGCTACACCTTC. Its protein is CASSLQGRYGYTF.

The chain joins TRBV5-4 to TRBJ1-1; D perhaps matches TRBD1 (5 bases). The ends were cut back, 0 bases at V and 1 base at J, with 7 bases in the middle. CDR3 size: 14 residues. The germline V gene encodes CDR1 SGHNT and CDR2 YYREEE (reference sequence). CDR3 DNA: TGTGCCAGCAGCTTGGACAGGAGGAACACTGAAGCTTTCTTT. It is translated as CASSLDRRNTEAFF.

This clone was found a few times. The chain is built from TRBV19 and TRBJ1-4; 7 bases are a match to TRBD1. Per germline, CDR1 LNHDA and CDR2 SQIVND (reference sequence). The CDR3 is 16 amino acids. V lost 5 bases, J lost 8 bases, and 14 bases stayed unmatched. CDR3 nucleotides: TGTGCCAGTAGTTCCTTACCGGGACAGTCGGAGGAAAAACTGTTTTTT. Translating it yields CASSSLPGQSEEKLFF.

The chain uses TRBV12-2 and TRBJ1-1; TRBD1, the D gene given by the table, was not confirmed from the DNA. TRBV12-2 is an annotated pseudogene. The CDR3 covers 14 residues. The CDR3 here is CASRHKDRDPEAFF. CDR3 DNA: TGTGCAAGTCGTCATAAGGACAGGGATCCTGAAGCTTTCTTT.

The sample holds one count of this clone. The junction and the germline gene differ at one end; a read error may be behind it. The V and J genes are TRBV7-9 and TRBJ1-4, with a tentative D call TRBD1 (6 bases). Germline V gene sequence: CDR1 SEHNR, CDR2 FQNEAQ (reference sequence). This CDR3 comprises 16 residues. The CDR3, as DNA: TGTTCCAGCAGCTTACGTCCGGGACAAGGGGGTGAAAAACTGTTTTTT. It translates to CSSSLRPGQGGEKLFF. The full variable domain, in which reference TRBV7-9 and TRBJ1-4 provide the parts outside the CDR3, is DTGVSQNPRHKITKRGQNVTFRCDPISEHNRLYWYRQTLGQGPEFLTYFQNEAQLEKSRLLSDRFSAERPKGSFSTLEIQRTEQGDSAMYLCSSSLRPGQGGEKLFFGSGTQLSVL.

In this sample, this clone turned up once. The chain has TRBV28 and TRBJ1-2, with a weak D call TRBD1 (6 bases). The CDR3 is 13 amino acids. Trimming took off 4 bases at V and 6 bases at J, with 12 bases between the two ends. Germline CDR1 MDHEN, CDR2 SYDVKM. The CDR3 nucleotides read TGTGCCAGCAGTTCGGACAGACGCCATGGCTACACCTTC. Translation gives CASSSDRRHGYTF.

The rearrangement uses TRBV4-3 and TRBJ2-7; weak D call: TRBD1 (5 bases). The V gene lost 1 base and the J gene lost 5 bases, with 15 bases spanning the gap. This CDR3 spans 15 amino acids. Germline assignment: CDR1 LGHNA and CDR2 YSLEER. CDR3 region: CASSQVGGQGNEQYF. The CDR3 region has the DNA TGCGCCAGCAGCCAAGTGGGTGGGCAGGGCAACGAGCAGTACTTC.

Only a few counts were recorded for this clone. At the DNA level, this CDR3 is encoded by other sequences in the same sample as well. This chain uses TRBV27 with TRBJ2-7, with TRBD1 identical over 8 bases. The CDR3 is made up of 14 amino acids. Trimming at V came to 3 bases and at J to 4 bases, leaving 5 bases not matched to a gene. The germline V gene encodes CDR1 MNHEY and CDR2 SMNVEV (reference sequence). The CDR3 DNA sequence: TGTGCCAGCAGTTTGGGCGACAGGGGATACGAGCAGTACTTC. Its protein is CASSLGDRGYEQYF.